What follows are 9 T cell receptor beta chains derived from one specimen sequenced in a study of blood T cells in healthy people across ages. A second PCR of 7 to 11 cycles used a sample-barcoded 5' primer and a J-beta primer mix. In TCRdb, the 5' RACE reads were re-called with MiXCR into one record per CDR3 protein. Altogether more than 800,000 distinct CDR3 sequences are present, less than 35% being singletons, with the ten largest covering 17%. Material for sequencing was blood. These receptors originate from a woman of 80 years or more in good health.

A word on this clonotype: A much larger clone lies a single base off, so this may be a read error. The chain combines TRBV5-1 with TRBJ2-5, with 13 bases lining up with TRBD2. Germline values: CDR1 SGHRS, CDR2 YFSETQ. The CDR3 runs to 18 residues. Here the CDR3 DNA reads TGCGCCAGCAGCTTGACTAGCGGGGGGGCTAAGTCACAAGAGGCCCAGTACTTC. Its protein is CASSLTSGGAKSQEAQYF.

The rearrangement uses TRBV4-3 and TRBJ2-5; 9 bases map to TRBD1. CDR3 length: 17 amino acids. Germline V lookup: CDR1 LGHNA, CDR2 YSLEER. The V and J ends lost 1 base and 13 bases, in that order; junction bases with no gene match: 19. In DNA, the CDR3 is TGCGCCAGCAGCCAAGGTGGGACAGGGTCGAAGTCCAATGAGCGGTACTTC. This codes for CASSQGGTGSKSNERYF.

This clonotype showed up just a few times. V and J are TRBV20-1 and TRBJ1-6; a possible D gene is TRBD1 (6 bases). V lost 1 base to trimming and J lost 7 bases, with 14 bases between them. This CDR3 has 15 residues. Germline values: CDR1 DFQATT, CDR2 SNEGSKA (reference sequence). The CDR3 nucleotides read TGCAGTGCTAGAGTTGGGACAATCGAAAATTCACCCCTCCACTTT. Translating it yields CSARVGTIENSPLHF.

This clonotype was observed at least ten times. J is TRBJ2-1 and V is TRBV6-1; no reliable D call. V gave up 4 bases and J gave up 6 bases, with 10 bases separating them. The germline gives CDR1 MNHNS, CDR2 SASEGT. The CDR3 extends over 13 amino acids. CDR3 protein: CASSGEWGNEQFF. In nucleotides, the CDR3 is TGTGCCAGCAGTGGCGAATGGGGCAATGAGCAGTTCTTC.

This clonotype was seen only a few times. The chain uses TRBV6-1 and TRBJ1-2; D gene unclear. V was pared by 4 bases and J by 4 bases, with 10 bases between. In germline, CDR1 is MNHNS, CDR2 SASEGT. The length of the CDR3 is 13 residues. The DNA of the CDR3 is TGTGCCAGCAGTGCCTCAGGTTTCTATGGCTACACCTTC. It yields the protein CASSASGFYGYTF.

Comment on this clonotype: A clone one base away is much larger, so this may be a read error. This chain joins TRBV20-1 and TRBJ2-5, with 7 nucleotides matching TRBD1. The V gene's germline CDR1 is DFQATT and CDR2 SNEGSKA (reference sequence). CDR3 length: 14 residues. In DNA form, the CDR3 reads TGCAGTGCTCGACCGACAGGGCGTCGAGAGACCCACTACTTC. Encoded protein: CSARPTGRRETHYF.

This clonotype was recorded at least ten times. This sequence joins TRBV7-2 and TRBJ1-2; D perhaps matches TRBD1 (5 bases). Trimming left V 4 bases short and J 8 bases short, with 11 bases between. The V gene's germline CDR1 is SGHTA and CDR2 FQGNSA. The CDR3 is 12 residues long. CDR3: CASSSQVAGYTF. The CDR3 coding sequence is TGTGCCAGCAGCTCACAGGTGGCCGGCTACACCTTC.

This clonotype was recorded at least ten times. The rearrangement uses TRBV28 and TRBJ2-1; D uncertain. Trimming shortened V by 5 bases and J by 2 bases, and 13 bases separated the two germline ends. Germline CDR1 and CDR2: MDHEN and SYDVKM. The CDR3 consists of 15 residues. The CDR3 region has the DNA TGTGCCAGCAGTGGAAAGGGTCTAGCCTACAATGAGCAGTTCTTC. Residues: CASSGKGLAYNEQFF.

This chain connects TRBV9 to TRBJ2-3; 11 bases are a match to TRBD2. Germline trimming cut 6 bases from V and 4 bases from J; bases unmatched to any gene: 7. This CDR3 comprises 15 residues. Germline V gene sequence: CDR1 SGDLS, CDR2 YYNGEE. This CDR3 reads CASNKLAGAADTQYF. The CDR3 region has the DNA TGTGCCAGCAACAAACTAGCGGGGGCTGCAGATACGCAGTATTTT.